Listed here are 25 T cell receptor beta chains from one sample, sequenced in a study of cytomegalovirus exposure and HLA in healthy donors (TCRdb year 2017). The library was built by means of the immunoSEQ multiplex PCR assay. The multiplex PCR relied on a mix of 60 forward primers for TCR Vbeta segments and 13 reverse primers for TCR Jbeta segments. TCRdb provides this immuneACCESS table in a form limited to in-frame rearrangements. Some clones are lacking; in checked studies, under half of them reflect an unresolved V gene, and why the rest are absent is not known. For this sample the table gives a few hundred thousand clones, of which 84% were detected only once. Of the sample, about 2% falls within the top ten clones. Sequenced input: PBMCs. Receptors originate from a woman in her forties in good health and CMV-seropositive.

The rearrangement links TRBV6-5 to TRBJ2-7, with D possibly being TRBD1 (6 bases). Trimming took off 7 bases at V and 4 bases at J, with 17 bases between the two ends. The CDR3 covers 14 residues. CDR1 and CDR2 from the germline V gene are MNHEY and SVGAGI. Written as DNA, the CDR3 is TGTGCCAGCAATCGAGGGGGTGTTGGTTACGAGCAGTACTTC. This gives the protein CASNRGGVGYEQYF.

This chain links TRBV6-5 with TRBJ1-5; 9 nucleotides align to TRBD1. After removal of 6 bases from V and 3 bases from J, the junction contained 3 bases not matched to a gene. Germline V gene lookup returns CDR1 MNHEY and CDR2 SVGAGI. The CDR3 spans 14 residues. The CDR3 here is CASSRDRDNQPQHF. CDR3 DNA: TGTGCCAGCAGCCGGGACAGGGACAATCAGCCCCAGCATTTT.

The CDR3 spells CASSPDRGREKLFF. The CDR3 bases are TGTGCCAGCAGCCCCGACAGGGGGCGGGAAAAACTGTTTTTT. This chain uses TRBV11-2 with TRBJ1-4, with 10 bases fitting TRBD1. The CDR3 is made up of 14 amino acids. The germline V gene has CDR1 SGHAT and CDR2 FQNNGV. V shed 5 bases, J shed 8 bases, and the junction held 5 bases outside the gene matches.

This chain links TRBV29-1 with TRBJ1-1, with a weak D call TRBD1 (5 bases). Per the germline V gene, CDR1 is SQVTM and CDR2 is ANQGSEA. This CDR3 has 11 amino acids. The ends were cut back, 6 bases at V and 5 bases at J, with 10 bases in the middle. CDR3 nucleotides: TGCAGCGTGCCCGGGGGGACTGAAGCTTTCTTT. It yields the protein CSVPGGTEAFF.

This chain links TRBV5-1 with TRBJ2-2; 8 positions match TRBD1. There are 15 residues in the CDR3. CDR1 SGHRS and CDR2 YFSETQ come from the germline V gene. V lost 5 bases to trimming and J lost 2 bases; unmatched junction nucleotides: 5. The CDR3 sequence is CASRAGQGNTGELFF. CDR3 DNA sequence: TGCGCCAGCAGAGCAGGACAGGGAAACACCGGGGAGCTGTTTTTT.

V usage is TRBV5-1 and J usage is TRBJ1-2; no reliable D call. Germline V CDR1 and CDR2: SGHRS, YFSETQ. The CDR3 totals 14 residues. Trimming removed 4 bases at V and 1 base at J, with 11 bases between. CDR3 sequence (DNA): TGCGCCAGCAGCCGTCCCGAGGATAACTATGGCTACACCTTC. Residues: CASSRPEDNYGYTF.

The rearrangement links TRBV7-6 to TRBJ2-3, with 11 bases that match TRBD2. The CDR3 is 15 residues long. The germline gives CDR1 SGHVS, CDR2 FNYEAQ. V lost 5 bases and J lost 8; bases outside the gene matches: 9. In nucleotides, the CDR3 is TGTGCCAGCAGCCGCGGGACTAGCGGTGCCGGTACGCAGTATTTT. Translation gives CASSRGTSGAGTQYF. Filled out from reference TRBV7-6 and TRBJ2-3, the complete variable domain reads GAGVSQSPRYKVTKRGQDVALRCDPISGHVSLYWYRQALGQGPEFLTYFNYEAQQDKSGLPNDRFSAERPEGSISTLTIQRTEQRDSAMYRCASSRGTSGAGTQYFGPGTRLTVL.

The chain links TRBV9 to TRBJ2-6; no reliable D call. V gave up 4 bases and J gave up 2 bases, with 13 bases separating them. The CDR3 totals 16 residues. The germline CDR1 and CDR2 sequences are SGDLS and YYNGEE. The CDR3 spells CASSPQGSAGANVLTF. For the CDR3, the DNA is TGTGCCAGCAGCCCCCAAGGAAGCGCTGGGGCCAACGTCCTGACTTTC. The full variable domain, rest sourced from reference TRBV9 and TRBJ2-6, is DSGVTQTPKHLITATGQRVTLRCSPRSGDLSVYWYQQSLDQGLQFLIQYYNGEERAKGNILERFSAQQFPDLHSELNLSSLELGDSALYFCASSPQGSAGANVLTFGAGSRLTVL.

The chain joins TRBV7-2 to TRBJ1-5; 7 bases line up with TRBD1. Trimming took 5 bases from V and 3 from J; bases not matched to a gene: 7. Looked up from germline, CDR1 is SGHTA and CDR2 is FQGNSA. The CDR3 runs 15 residues. The CDR3 reads CASSRTGQLNQPQHF. As DNA, the CDR3 is TGTGCCAGCAGCCGAACGGGACAGCTCAATCAGCCCCAGCATTTT.

J is TRBJ1-1 and V is TRBV9, with D tentatively TRBD1 (6 bases). Trimming left V 5 bases short and J 8 bases short, with 19 bases between. This CDR3 comprises 14 residues. Per germline, CDR1 SGDLS and CDR2 YYNGEE. The DNA of the CDR3 is TGTGCCAGCAGTACCGGGACAACTCACTCGGAAGCTTTCTTT. Translation: CASSTGTTHSEAFF.

The genes are TRBV11-3 and TRBJ2-5; 8 nucleotides agree with TRBD1. J was trimmed by 2 bases and V by 1 base; bases with no gene match: 15. Germline V gives CDR1 SGHNT, CDR2 YENEEA. There are 19 residues in the CDR3. CDR3 bases: TGTGCCAGCAGCTTAGGGAAGTCGACAGGGGAACCCGATCAAGAGACCCAGTACTTC. This encodes CASSLGKSTGEPDQETQYF. The variable domain in full, with the rest retrieved from reference TRBV11-3 and TRBJ2-5, is EAGVVQSPRYKIIEKKQPVAFWCNPISGHNTLYWYLQNLGQGPELLIRYENEEAVDDSQLPKDRFSAERLKGVDSTLKIQPAELGDSAVYLCASSLGKSTGEPDQETQYFGPGTRLLVL.

The rearrangement links TRBV10-3 to TRBJ2-7; TRBD2 might be the D (6 bases). V lost 2 bases to trimming and J lost 6 bases, with 11 bases between them. The germline V gene encodes CDR1 ENHRY and CDR2 SYGVKD. This CDR3 contains 13 residues. The CDR3: CAISEIAGLEQYF. In DNA form, the CDR3 reads TGTGCCATCAGTGAGATTGCGGGGCTCGAGCAGTACTTC.

The chain couples TRBV9 to TRBJ2-4; D possibly corresponds to TRBD2 (6 bases). Trimming cost V 0 bases and J 0 bases, with 10 bases left between them. The CDR3 loop spans 16 amino acids. Germline values: CDR1 SGDLS, CDR2 YYNGEE. The CDR3 nucleotides are TGTGCCAGCAGCGTAGAGGACTACCCAGCCAAAAACATTCAGTACTTC. Amino acid sequence: CASSVEDYPAKNIQYF.

The chain recombines TRBV18 with TRBJ2-3, with unresolved D. The CDR3 contains 17 residues. V dropped 2 bases and J dropped 0 bases, with 15 bases sitting between them. Germline loops: CDR1 KGHSH, CDR2 LQKENI. The DNA for the CDR3 is TGTGCCAGCTCACCATTTGTTGGCGGAATGAGCACAGATACGCAGTATTTT. Residues: CASSPFVGGMSTDTQYF.

In its sample, this clone was seen once. The chain combines TRBV27 with TRBJ2-6; D not resolved. V dropped 7 bases and J dropped 0 bases, with 7 bases sitting between them. The CDR3 length is 14 residues. Germline-derived CDR1 and CDR2 are MNHEY and SMNVEV (reference sequence). As DNA, the CDR3 is TGTGCCAGCACGCGTTACTCTGGGGCCAACGTCCTGACTTTC. Encoded protein: CASTRYSGANVLTF.

The chain combines TRBV5-6 with TRBJ1-2; no clear D. Trimming took 4 bases from V and 8 from J, leaving 18 bases between them. This CDR3 region has 14 residues. In germline, CDR1 is SGHDT, CDR2 YYEEEE. DNA of the CDR3: TGTGCCAGCAGCACCCTAGACGGGAAGAGGGGCTACACCTTC. This gives the protein CASSTLDGKRGYTF.

This chain uses TRBV6-1 with TRBJ2-5; 7 bases match TRBD2. The germline V gene encodes CDR1 MNHNS and CDR2 SASEGT. J gave up 5 bases and V 1 base, and 7 bases lay outside the gene matches. The CDR3 has 15 residues. The CDR3 nucleotides read TGTGCCAGCAGTGAAGGGGGGAGGGCCGCTGAGACCCAGTACTTC. Translating gives CASSEGGRAAETQYF.

The chain recombines TRBV4-1 with TRBJ2-7, with D possibly being TRBD2 (5 bases). The CDR3 runs to 13 residues. V was pared by 0 bases and J by 6 bases, with 9 bases between. CDR1 and CDR2 from the germline V gene are MGHRA and YSYEKL. The CDR3 sequence is CASSQDRDTEQYF. CDR3 coding DNA: TGCGCCAGCAGCCAAGATCGGGATACCGAGCAGTACTTC.

This chain links TRBV19 with TRBJ1-5; weak D call: TRBD1 (6 bases). The CDR3 runs to 12 residues. Trimming stripped 11 bases from V and 2 bases from J, with 10 bases between. Germline-derived CDR1 and CDR2 are LNHDA and SQIVND (reference sequence). CDR3 DNA sequence: TGTGCCCCGAAGGGGGGCAATCAGCCCCAGCATTTT. Translation: CAPKGGNQPQHF.

V and J are TRBV4-1 and TRBJ1-3; the D is unclear. This CDR3 has 15 amino acids. The germline V gene encodes CDR1 MGHRA and CDR2 YSYEKL. V lost 5 bases and J 4 bases, leaving 15 bases between the germline ends. CDR3 sequence reads: CASSDPLLLGNTIYF. For the CDR3, the DNA is TGCGCCAGCAGCGATCCCCTACTACTCGGAAACACCATATATTTT.

The chain combines TRBV29-1 with TRBJ1-1; D ambiguous. The length of the CDR3 is 11 residues. The V gene's germline CDR1 is SQVTM and CDR2 ANQGSEA. Deletions cut 6 bases from V and 10 bases from J, with 15 bases between. The CDR3 DNA reads as TGCAGCGTCACACCACCCCTTGGAGCTTTCTTT. This sequence encodes CSVTPPLGAFF.

V and J are TRBV7-9 and TRBJ2-3, with D perhaps TRBD1 (6 bases). The CDR3 covers 16 residues. The germline V and J ends were trimmed by 5 bases and 3 bases, with 18 bases remaining between them. CDR1 is SEHNR, CDR2 FQNEAQ, per germline (reference sequence). This chain's CDR3 is CASSPKRGRVTDTQYF. The DNA for the CDR3 is TGTGCCAGCAGCCCCAAAAGGGGGAGAGTGACAGATACGCAGTATTTT.

The chain uses TRBV28 and TRBJ1-5; 8 nucleotides match TRBD1. Germline-derived CDR1 and CDR2 are MDHEN and SYDVKM. Trimming took 4 bases from V and 1 from J; bases not matched to a gene: 12. The CDR3 contains 18 residues. CDR3 coding DNA: TGTGCCAGCAGTTCCGCAGGGGGCCCAATGCGGAGCAATCAGCCCCAGCATTTT. Amino acids: CASSSAGGPMRSNQPQHF.

The V call is TRBV30, the J call TRBJ2-3; 7 bases are shared with TRBD1. This CDR3 comprises 11 residues. Germline trimming cut 0 bases from V and 10 bases from J; bases unmatched to any gene: 1. Germline loops: CDR1 GTSNPN, CDR2 SVGIG (reference sequence). The CDR3 spells CAWSVDRPQYF. CDR3 sequence (DNA): TGTGCCTGGAGTGTGGACAGGCCGCAGTATTTT.

This chain joins TRBV27 and TRBJ1-1; 8 nucleotides match TRBD1. With 0 bases clipped from V and 2 bases from J, the junction kept 2 bases outside the gene matches. The CDR3 extends over 15 amino acids. Germline values: CDR1 MNHEY, CDR2 SMNVEV (reference sequence). CDR3 DNA sequence: TGTGCCAGCAGTTTATCACAGGGGGGTAACACTGAAGCTTTCTTT. Its protein product is CASSLSQGGNTEAFF.